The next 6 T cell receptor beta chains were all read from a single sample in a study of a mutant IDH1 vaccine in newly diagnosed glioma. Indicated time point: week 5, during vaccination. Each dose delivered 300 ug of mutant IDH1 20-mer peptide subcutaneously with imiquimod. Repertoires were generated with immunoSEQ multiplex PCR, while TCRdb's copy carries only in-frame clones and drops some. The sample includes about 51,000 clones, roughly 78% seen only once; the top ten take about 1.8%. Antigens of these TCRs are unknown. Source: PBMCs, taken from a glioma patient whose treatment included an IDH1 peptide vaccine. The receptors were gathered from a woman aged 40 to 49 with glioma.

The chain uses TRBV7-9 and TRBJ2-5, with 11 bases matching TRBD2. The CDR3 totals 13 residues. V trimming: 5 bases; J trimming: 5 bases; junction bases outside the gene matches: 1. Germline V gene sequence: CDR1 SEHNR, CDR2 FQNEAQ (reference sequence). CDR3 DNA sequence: TGTGCCAGCAGCCGGACTAGCGGGGAGACCCAGTACTTC. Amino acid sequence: CASSRTSGETQYF.

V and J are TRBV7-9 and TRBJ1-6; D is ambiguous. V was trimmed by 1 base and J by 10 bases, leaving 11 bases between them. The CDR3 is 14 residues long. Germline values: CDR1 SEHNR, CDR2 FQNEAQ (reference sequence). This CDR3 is CASSLGPGGSPLHF. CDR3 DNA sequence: TGTGCCAGCAGCTTAGGTCCGGGTGGGTCACCCCTCCACTTT.

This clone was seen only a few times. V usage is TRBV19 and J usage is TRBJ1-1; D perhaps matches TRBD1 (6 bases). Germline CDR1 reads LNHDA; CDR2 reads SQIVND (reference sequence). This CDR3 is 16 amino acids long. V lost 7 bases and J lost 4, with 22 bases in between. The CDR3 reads CASNDRTKEMGTEAFF. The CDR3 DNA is TGTGCCAGTAACGACAGGACAAAGGAGATGGGCACTGAAGCTTTCTTT.

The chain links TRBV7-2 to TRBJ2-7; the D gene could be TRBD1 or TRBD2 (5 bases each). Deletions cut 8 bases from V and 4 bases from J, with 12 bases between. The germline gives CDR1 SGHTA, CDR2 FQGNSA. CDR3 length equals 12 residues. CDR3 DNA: TGTGCCAGCGGAATCTGGGGGTACGAGCAGTACTTC. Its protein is CASGIWGYEQYF.

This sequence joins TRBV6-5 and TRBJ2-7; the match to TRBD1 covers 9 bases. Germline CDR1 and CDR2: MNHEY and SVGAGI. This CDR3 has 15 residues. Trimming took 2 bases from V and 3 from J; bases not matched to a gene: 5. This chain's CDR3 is CASSYGTGIIYEQYF. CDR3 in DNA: TGTGCCAGCAGTTACGGGACAGGGATCATCTACGAGCAGTACTTC.

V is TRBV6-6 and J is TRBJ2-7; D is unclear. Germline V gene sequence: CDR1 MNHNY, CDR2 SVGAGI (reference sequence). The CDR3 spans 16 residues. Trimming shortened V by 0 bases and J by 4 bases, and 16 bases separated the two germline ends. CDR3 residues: CASSYSKGKGIYEQYF. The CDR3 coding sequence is TGTGCCAGCAGTTACTCGAAGGGTAAGGGAATTTACGAGCAGTACTTC.